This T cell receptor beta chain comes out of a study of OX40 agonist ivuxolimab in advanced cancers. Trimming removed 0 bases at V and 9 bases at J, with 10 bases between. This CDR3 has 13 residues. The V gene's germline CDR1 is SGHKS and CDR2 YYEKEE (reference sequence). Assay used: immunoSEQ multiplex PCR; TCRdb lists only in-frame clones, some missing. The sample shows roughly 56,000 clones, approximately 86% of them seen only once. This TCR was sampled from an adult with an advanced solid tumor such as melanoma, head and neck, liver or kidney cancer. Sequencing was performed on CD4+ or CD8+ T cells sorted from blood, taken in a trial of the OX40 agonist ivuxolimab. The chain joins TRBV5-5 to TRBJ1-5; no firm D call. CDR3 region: CASSLAQSGPQHF. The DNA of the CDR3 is TGTGCCAGCAGCTTGGCCCAAAGTGGGCCCCAGCATTTT.